The rows below give T cell receptor beta chains drawn from one sample of a study of cytomegalovirus exposure and HLA in healthy donors. TCRdb's table, derived via immunoSEQ multiplex PCR, lists solely in-frame clones and lacks some. The table lists roughly 120,000 clones, about three quarters of them singletons. Specimen: PBMCs. These receptors were collected from a human donor in good health. The CDR3 runs from the conserved cysteine through the conserved F or W. The order of the fields is D gene, V gene, J gene, clone size, CDR3 DNA, CDR3 protein. A D gene is named only where the DNA matches it firmly. Clone size is stated in some rows and not others, as once, few, many or a class when expanded.

>-|TRBV7-2|TRBJ2-3|once
TGTGCCAGCAGCTTGGACGGGGGACGAAAGGATACGCAGTATTTT
CASSLDGGRKDTQYF
>TRBD2|TRBV2|TRBJ2-1|-
TGTGCCAGCAGGCTTCTTAGGCTAGCGGGGCGGGTAGGCAATGAGCAGTTCTTC
CASRLLRLAGRVGNEQFF
>-|TRBV7-2|TRBJ1-3|-
TGTGCCAGCAGCTTAGACGGCTCTGGAAACACCATATATTTT
CASSLDGSGNTIYF
>-|TRBV7-9|TRBJ2-7|-
TGTGCCAGCAGCTTTGAGACCTACGAGCAGTACTTC
CASSFETYEQYF
>TRBD1|TRBV5-6|TRBJ1-6|-
TGTGCCAGCAGCTTGGGAGGACAGGGGTATTCACCCCTCCACTTT
CASSLGGQGYSPLHF
>-|TRBV21-1|TRBJ2-5|-
TGTGCCAGCAGCGGTCGAAAAGCGGGGATGTCGCGGGAGACCCAGTACTTC
CASSGRKAGMSRETQYF
>TRBD2|TRBV15|TRBJ2-7|-
TGTGCCACCAGCAGAGATTTTCCAGGCCCCCCGGGGACTAGCTACGAGCAGTACTTC
CATSRDFPGPPGTSYEQYF
>-|TRBV19|TRBJ2-1|once
TGTGCCAGTAGTATTAGGGGTTTGGATGAGCAGTTCTTC
CASSIRGLDEQFF
>-|TRBV6-1|TRBJ1-1|-
TGTGCCAGCAGTGTACAGCTCAACACTGAAGCTTTCTTT
CASSVQLNTEAFF
>TRBD2|TRBV13|TRBJ2-7|-
TGTGCCAGCAGCTCTATAGCGGGGGGGTCCTACGAGCAGTACTTC
CASSSIAGGSYEQYF
>-|TRBV6-5|TRBJ1-1|-
TGTGCCAGCAGTGAGCGGCCGCTAAACACTGAAGCTTTCTTT
CASSERPLNTEAFF
>TRBD1|TRBV19|TRBJ1-1|-
TGTGCCAGTATGGGACAGATGAACACTGAAGCTTTCTTT
CASMGQMNTEAFF
>-|TRBV19|TRBJ2-1|-
TGTGCCAGTAATCGACAGAGAAACAATGAGCAGTTCTTC
CASNRQRNNEQFF
>-|TRBV9|TRBJ2-5|-
TGTGCCAGCAGCGTAGGGGGGGATGGGGTAGAGACCCAGTACTTC
CASSVGGDGVETQYF
>TRBD1|TRBV6-5|TRBJ1-1|few
TGTGCCAGCAGTTACGGGACAGGGGGAGGAACTGAAGCTTTCTTT
CASSYGTGGGTEAFF